This TCR beta chain was captured in a study of shared clonotypes between healthy human individuals (TCRdb year 2020). Some background on the complete study: Two women and a few men aged 18 to 49 years were included in the cohort. Different laboratories and diverse techniques were used to prepare libraries and sequence TCR repertoires, to increase sequencing depth and limit assay-specific biases. Blood TCR repertoires of four to six healthy adults were deeply sequenced to estimate repertoire size and the extent of clonotype sharing between individuals. For each donor, CD4 naive and CD4 memory were each given three plates, CD8 naive was given two plates, and CD8 memory was given one plate. Per donor, leukapheresis produced somewhere between about 0.8 and 9.5 billion PBMCs.

Using the deep immunoSEQ assay, TCR CDR3 regions were amplified from genomic DNA by multiplex PCR. For each cell subset, the extracted genomic DNA was distributed evenly across all wells of several immunoSEQ 96-well plates, and each plate served as one replicate. Each replicate PCR for sorted subsets received around 200 ng genomic DNA, equal to about 30,000 T cell genomes. Purified libraries were measured with a Qubit 3.0 fluorometer, size-checked on a Bioanalyzer 2100, and measured again with the KAPA Library Quantification kit. Every immunoSEQ 96-well plate was sequenced on a dedicated single-read 150-cycle Illumina NextSeq 550 flow cell. The authors processed their data as follows. Because the immunoSEQ output included only junctional sequences and no quality scores, the filtering could not be the same as the filtering used for full-length reads. To assign V/J genes and CDR3, sequences were annotated using PyIR, a Python wrapper for IgBLAST v1.9, with IMGT germline references. Reads with weak V/J assignments (E-value above 1e-6), missing CDR3, stop codons, out-of-frame junctions, or ambiguous translated residues were removed. V3J clonotypes were defined as sequences sharing the same inferred V gene, J gene, and CDR3 amino acid sequence. The percentage overlap between two repertoires was calculated by dividing the number of shared unique clonotypes by the size of the smaller repertoire. Repertoire richness was assessed with RTK rarefaction, the Chao1 estimator, and Recon v2.1 estimates of unobserved clonotypes. For all TCRbeta clonotypes obtained by the gDNA method from four donors, generation probabilities were computed with OLGA. TCRdb took over this immuneACCESS table, retaining in-frame rearrangements with V and J assigned. Such tables are incomplete; in checked studies, under half of the missing clones stem from an unresolved V gene, and the remainder is unexplained. V and J calls and clone size are copied from that table; D and trimming were computed from the DNA. Recorded for this sample are some 2.3 million clones; about 92% of them occurred a single time. The top ten constitute 0.35% to 0.5% of the sample.

Healthy HIV-negative adults with no recently reported acute infections or vaccinations were included as donors. Every donor was a Caucasian adult living in Nashville, Tennessee, USA. CD4+ T cells were enriched by magnetic negative selection; naive cells were then positively selected on CD45RA, and the negative fraction formed the memory subset. Blood was obtained by leukapheresis, after which PBMCs were separated by Ficoll-Histopaque density gradient centrifugation and cryopreserved in liquid nitrogen vapor phase. Analytical flow cytometry was used to check the purity and quantity of every magnetically sorted T cell population. Each sorted fraction had its genomic DNA isolated and then quantified by UV absorbance on a Nanodrop 2000c. CDR1 and CDR2 were assigned from the germline V gene as MDHEN and SYDVKM. The CDR3 starts with the cysteine, ends with the phenylalanine, and has 16 residues. The kept DNA is CDR3 alone, 48 bases in frame from the first base. Cut back by 7 bases and 5 bases, the V and J ends lie 23 bases apart.

Details on this clone: Its antigen is not yet known. No base-level quality is on record; no much larger clone is a single base apart.

What the study reported, not specific to this receptor: Sharing across a few donors was observed for approximately 5% of naive CD4, over 3% of naive CD8, over 2% of memory CD4, and around 0.4% of memory CD8 clonotypes. Naive subsets generally had larger estimated clonotype richness than memory subsets. Sampling was restricted to blood, and TCR repertoires in tissue are likely to differ from TCR repertoires in blood. Because the study included a small number of donors, the genetic and exposure-history diversity represented was limited. Compared with non-shared clonotypes, clonotypes shared by all four sorted-subset donors had higher generation probabilities. Rarefaction of sorted-subset datasets indicated incomplete sequencing despite the large sequencing depth. Pairwise subsampling led to the expectation that sequencing depth would affect the degree of clonotype sharing among donors.

This sequence originates from a young man in good health. Some clones in this sample may be carry-over from other donors' samples. The chain links TRBV28 with TRBJ1-1; a tentative D match to TRBD1 spans 5 bases. Sequenced sample: naive CD4+ T cells from PBMCs. The sample's cell subset or site, from its label and the paper: CD45RA+ positively selected. Here the CDR3 is given as CASNYVGHYKGTEAFF. The DNA sequence is given as TGTGCCAGCAACTACGTGGGGCATTACAAGGGGACTGAAGCTTTCTTT.